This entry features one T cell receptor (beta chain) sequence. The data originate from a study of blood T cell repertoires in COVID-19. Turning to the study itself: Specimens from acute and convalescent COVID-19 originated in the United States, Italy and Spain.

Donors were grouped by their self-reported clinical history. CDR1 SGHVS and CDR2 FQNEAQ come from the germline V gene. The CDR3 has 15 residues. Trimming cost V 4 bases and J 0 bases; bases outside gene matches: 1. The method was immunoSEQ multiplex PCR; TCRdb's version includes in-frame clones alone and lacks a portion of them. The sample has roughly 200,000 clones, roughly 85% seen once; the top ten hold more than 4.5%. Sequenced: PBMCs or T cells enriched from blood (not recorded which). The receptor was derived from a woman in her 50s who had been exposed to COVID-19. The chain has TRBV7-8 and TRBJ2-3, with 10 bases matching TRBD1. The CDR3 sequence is CASSWDRGSTDTQYF. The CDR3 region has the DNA TGTGCCAGCAGCTGGGACAGGGGAAGCACAGATACGCAGTATTTT.